This T cell receptor (beta chain) was profiled in a study of response to subunit inactivated influenza vaccine. TCRdb reprocessed the RT-PCR reads via MiXCR and lists one record per CDR3 protein. Of about 780,000 distinct CDR3 sequences in the sample, less than 20% are singletons; the top ten hold approximately 10%. This clonotype was counted only a few times. Its matching antigen is unknown. Study-wide results and limits: That few new T cells are recruited by each seasonal influenza vaccination was the authors' suggestion.

Trimming cost V 2 bases and J 4 bases; bases outside gene matches: 5. CDR1 is LGHNA, CDR2 YSLEER, per germline. The CDR3 consists of 15 residues. This material consisted of PBMCs from blood, taken approximately 5 days after vaccination. This TCR came from a man over 45 who received an inactivated influenza vaccine. This rearrangement joins TRBV4-3 to TRBJ1-1; TRBD1 aligns across 9 bases. The CDR3 DNA is TGCGCCAGCAGCCAAAAGGACAGGGGCGGCACTGAAGCTTTCTTT. Translation gives CASSQKDRGGTEAFF.